This T cell receptor beta chain was captured by sequencing in a study of T cell responses to AZD1222 COVID-19 vaccine. Study-wide background: Pooling covered second doses at about 4 or about 12 weeks.

The germline gives CDR1 SEHNR, CDR2 FQNEAQ (reference sequence). Trimming pared 5 bases from V and 6 bases from J, leaving 11 bases between. The CDR3 is 12 residues long. Some clones are missing from TCRdb's copy, which holds only in-frame ones; the method was immunoSEQ multiplex PCR. The sample contains about 260,000 clones, approximately 93% of which appear only once. This TCR was sampled from an adult in good health. The source material was peripheral blood, sampled on day 0 of AZD1222 vaccination. The chain recombines TRBV7-9 with TRBJ2-7; maybe TRBD2 (5 bases). The CDR3 loop is CASSRDNFEQYF. CDR3 coding DNA: TGTGCCAGCAGCCGGGATAATTTCGAGCAGTACTTC.